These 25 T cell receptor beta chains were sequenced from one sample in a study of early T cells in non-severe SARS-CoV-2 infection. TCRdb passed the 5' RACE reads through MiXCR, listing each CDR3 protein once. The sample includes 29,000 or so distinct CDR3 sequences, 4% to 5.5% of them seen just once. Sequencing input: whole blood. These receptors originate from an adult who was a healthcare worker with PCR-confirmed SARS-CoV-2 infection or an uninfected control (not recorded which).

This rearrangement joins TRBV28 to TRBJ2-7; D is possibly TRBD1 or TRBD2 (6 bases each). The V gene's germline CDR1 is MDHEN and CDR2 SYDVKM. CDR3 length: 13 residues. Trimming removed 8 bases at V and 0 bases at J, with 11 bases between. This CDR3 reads CASGEDSSYEQYF. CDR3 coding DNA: TGTGCCAGCGGGGAGGACAGCTCCTACGAGCAGTACTTC. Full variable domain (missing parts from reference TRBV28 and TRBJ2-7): DVKVTQSSRYLVKRTGEKVFLECVQDMDHENMFWYRQDPGLGLRLIYFSYDVKMKEKGDIPEGYSVSREKKERFSLILESASTNQTSMYLCASGEDSSYEQYFGPGTRLTVT.

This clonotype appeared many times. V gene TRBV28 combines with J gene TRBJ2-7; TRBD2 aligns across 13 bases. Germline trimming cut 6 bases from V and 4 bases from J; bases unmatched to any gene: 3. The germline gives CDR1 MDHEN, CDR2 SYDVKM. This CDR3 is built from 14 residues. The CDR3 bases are TGTGCCAGCAGCCTGGGACTAGCGGGGTACGAGCAGTACTTC. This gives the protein CASSLGLAGYEQYF.

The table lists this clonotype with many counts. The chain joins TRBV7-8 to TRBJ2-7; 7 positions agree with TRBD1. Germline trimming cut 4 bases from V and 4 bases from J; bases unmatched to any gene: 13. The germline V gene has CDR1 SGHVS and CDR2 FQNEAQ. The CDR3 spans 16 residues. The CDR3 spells CASSSDREVTRYEQYF. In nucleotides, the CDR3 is TGTGCCAGCAGCTCCGACAGGGAAGTGACTCGGTACGAGCAGTACTTC.

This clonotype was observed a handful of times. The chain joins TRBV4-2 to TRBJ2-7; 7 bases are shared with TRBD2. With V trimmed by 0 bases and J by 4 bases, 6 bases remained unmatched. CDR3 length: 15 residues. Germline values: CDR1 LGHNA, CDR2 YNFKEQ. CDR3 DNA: TGTGCCAGCAGCCAAGACCAGGGAGCGGGATACGAGCAGTACTTC. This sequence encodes CASSQDQGAGYEQYF.

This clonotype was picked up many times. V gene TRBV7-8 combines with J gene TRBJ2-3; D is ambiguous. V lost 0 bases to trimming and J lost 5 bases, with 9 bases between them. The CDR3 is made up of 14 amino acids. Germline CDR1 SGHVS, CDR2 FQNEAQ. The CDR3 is CASSLAKALDTQYF. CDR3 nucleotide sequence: TGTGCCAGCAGCTTAGCGAAGGCACTAGATACGCAGTATTTT.

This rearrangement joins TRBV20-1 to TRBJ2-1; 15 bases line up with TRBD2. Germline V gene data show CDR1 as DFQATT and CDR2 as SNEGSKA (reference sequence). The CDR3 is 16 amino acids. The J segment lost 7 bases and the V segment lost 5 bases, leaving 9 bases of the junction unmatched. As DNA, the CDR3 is TGCAGTGCTTGGACTAGCGGGAGGGCCACGGGGAATGAGCAGTTCTTC. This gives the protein CSAWTSGRATGNEQFF.

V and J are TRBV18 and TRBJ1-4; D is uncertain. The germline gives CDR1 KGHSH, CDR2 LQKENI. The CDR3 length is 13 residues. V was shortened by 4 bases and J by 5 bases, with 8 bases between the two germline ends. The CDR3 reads CASSRGENEKLFF. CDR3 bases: TGTGCCAGCTCACGGGGAGAAAATGAAAAACTGTTTTTT.

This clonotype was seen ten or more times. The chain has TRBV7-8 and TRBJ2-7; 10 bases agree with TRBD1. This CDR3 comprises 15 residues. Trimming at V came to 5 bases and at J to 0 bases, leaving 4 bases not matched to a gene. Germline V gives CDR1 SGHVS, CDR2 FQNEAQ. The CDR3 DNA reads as TGTGCCAGCAGCGCCGGGACAGGGGACTCCTACGAGCAGTACTTC. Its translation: CASSAGTGDSYEQYF.

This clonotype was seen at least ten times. CDR3 sequence: CASSQGTEPGNTIYF. The CDR3, as DNA: TGTGCCAGCAGCCAAGGGACCGAACCTGGAAACACCATATATTTT. V gene TRBV3-1 combines with J gene TRBJ1-3; the D is unclear. The CDR3 is made up of 15 amino acids. V lost 1 base, J lost 2 bases, and 9 bases lay in between. Germline V gives CDR1 LGHDT, CDR2 YNNKEL (reference sequence).

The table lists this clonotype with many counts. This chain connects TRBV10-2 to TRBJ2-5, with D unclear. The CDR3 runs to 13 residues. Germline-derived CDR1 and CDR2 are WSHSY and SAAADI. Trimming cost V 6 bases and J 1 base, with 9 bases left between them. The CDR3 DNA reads TGCGCCAGCAGGGTTGACTTCCAAGAGACCCAGTACTTC. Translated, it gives CASRVDFQETQYF.

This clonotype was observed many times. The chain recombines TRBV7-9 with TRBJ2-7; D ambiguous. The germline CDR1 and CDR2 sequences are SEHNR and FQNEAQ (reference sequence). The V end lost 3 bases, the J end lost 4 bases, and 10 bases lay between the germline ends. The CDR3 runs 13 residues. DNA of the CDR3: TGTGCCAGCAGCTTTACAGACTCATACGAGCAGTACTTC. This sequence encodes CASSFTDSYEQYF.

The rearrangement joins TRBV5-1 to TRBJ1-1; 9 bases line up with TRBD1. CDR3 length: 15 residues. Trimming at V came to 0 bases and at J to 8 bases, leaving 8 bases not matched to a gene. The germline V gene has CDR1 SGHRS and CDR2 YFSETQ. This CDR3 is CASSLDRGQGKEAFF. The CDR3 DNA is TGCGCCAGCAGCTTGGACAGGGGGCAAGGAAAGGAAGCTTTCTTT.

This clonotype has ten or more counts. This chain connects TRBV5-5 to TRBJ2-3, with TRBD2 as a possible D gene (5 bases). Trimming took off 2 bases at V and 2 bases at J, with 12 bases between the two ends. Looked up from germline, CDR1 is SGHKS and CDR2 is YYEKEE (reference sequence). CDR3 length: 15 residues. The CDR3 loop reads CASSLGLSITDTQYF. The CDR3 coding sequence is TGTGCCAGCAGCTTAGGACTCTCGATCACAGATACGCAGTATTTT.

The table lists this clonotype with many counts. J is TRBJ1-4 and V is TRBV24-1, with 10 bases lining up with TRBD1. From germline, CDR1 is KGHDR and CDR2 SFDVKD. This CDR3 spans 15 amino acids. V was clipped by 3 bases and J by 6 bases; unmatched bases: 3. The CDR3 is CATSDAGTGDEKLFF. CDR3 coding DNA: TGTGCCACCAGTGATGCCGGGACAGGGGATGAAAAACTGTTTTTT.

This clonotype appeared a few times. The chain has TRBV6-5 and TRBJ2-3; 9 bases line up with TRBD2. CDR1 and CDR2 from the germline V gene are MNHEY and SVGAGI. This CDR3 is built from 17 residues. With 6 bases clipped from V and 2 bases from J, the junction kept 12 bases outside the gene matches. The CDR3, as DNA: TGTGCCAGCAGCCCCCCCAAGCGGGAGGATTCCACAGATACGCAGTATTTT. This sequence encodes CASSPPKREDSTDTQYF.

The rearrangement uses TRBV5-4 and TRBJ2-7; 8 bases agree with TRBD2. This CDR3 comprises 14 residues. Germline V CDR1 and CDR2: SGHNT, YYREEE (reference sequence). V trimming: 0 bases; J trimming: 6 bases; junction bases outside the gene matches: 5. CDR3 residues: CASSLVSGSGEQYF. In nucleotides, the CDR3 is TGTGCCAGCAGCTTGGTCAGCGGGAGTGGCGAGCAGTACTTC.

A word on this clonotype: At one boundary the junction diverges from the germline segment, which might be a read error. CDR3 sequence reads: CVSSNEAGQETQYF. CDR3 nucleotide sequence: TGTGTCAGCAGCAATGAAGCGGGACAAGAGACCCAGTACTTC. The chain couples TRBV11-3 to TRBJ2-5, with 7 bases identical to TRBD2. From germline, CDR1 is SGHNT and CDR2 YENEEA. The CDR3 is 14 residues long.

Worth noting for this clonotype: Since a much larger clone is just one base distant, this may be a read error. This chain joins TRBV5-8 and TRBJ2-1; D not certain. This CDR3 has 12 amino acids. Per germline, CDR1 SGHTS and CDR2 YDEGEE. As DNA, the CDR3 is TGTGTCAGCACCCGTGTGTATGGTGAGCAGTTCTTC. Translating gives CVSTRVYGEQFF.

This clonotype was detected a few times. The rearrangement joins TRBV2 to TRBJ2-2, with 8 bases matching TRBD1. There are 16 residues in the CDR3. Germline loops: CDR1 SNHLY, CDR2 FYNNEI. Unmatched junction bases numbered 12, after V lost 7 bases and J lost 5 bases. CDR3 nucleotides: TGTGCCAGCATTCGGGACAGGATACGAGCTACCGGGGAGCTGTTTTTT. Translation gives CASIRDRIRATGELFF.

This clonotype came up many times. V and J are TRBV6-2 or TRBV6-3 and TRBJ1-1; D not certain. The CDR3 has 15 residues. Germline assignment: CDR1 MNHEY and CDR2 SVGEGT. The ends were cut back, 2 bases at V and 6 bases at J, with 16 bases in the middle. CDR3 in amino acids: CASSYGASWFPEAFF. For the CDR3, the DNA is TGTGCCAGCAGTTACGGTGCATCTTGGTTCCCTGAAGCTTTCTTT.

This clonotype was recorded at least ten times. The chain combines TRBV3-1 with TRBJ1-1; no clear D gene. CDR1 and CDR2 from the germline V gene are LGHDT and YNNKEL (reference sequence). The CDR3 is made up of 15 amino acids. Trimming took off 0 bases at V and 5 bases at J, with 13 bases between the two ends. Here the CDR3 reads CASSQDQRAKTEAFF. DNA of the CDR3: TGTGCCAGCAGCCAAGATCAGAGGGCGAAGACTGAAGCTTTCTTT.

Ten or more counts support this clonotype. The CDR3 sequence is CASSPGRYEQYF. DNA of the CDR3: TGTGCCAGCAGCCCCGGGCGGTACGAGCAGTACTTC. The gene calls are TRBV11-2 and TRBJ2-7; D ambiguous. The V gene lost 5 bases and the J gene lost 4 bases, with 9 bases spanning the gap. The CDR3 runs 12 residues. Germline lookup yields CDR1 SGHAT and CDR2 FQNNGV.

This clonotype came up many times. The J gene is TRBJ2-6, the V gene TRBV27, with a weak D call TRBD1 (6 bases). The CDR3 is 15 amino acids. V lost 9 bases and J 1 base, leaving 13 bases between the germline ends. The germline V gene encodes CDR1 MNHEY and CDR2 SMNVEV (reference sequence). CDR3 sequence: CASAGTRSGANVLTF. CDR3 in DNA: TGTGCCAGTGCCGGGACAAGATCTGGGGCCAACGTCCTGACTTTC. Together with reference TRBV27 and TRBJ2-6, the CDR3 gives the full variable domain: EAQVTQNPRYLITVTGKKLTVTCSQNMNHEYMSWYRQDPGLGLRQIYYSMNVEVTDKGDVPEGYKVSRKEKRNFPLILESPSPNQTSLYFCASAGTRSGANVLTFGAGSRLTVL.

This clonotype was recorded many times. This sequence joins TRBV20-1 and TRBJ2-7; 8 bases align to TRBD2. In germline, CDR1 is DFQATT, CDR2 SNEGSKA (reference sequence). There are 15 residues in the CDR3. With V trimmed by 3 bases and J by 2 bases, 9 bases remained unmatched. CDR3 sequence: CSASPGGAVTYEQYF. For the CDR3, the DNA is TGCAGTGCTAGCCCCGGGGGGGCGGTAACCTACGAGCAGTACTTC.

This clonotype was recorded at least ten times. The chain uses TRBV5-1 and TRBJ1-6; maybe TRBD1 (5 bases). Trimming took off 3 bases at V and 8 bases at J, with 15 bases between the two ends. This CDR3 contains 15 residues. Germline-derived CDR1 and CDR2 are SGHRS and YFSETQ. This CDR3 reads CASSSGDGGHSPLHF. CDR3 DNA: TGCGCCAGCAGCTCCGGGGACGGGGGTCATTCACCCCTCCACTTT.